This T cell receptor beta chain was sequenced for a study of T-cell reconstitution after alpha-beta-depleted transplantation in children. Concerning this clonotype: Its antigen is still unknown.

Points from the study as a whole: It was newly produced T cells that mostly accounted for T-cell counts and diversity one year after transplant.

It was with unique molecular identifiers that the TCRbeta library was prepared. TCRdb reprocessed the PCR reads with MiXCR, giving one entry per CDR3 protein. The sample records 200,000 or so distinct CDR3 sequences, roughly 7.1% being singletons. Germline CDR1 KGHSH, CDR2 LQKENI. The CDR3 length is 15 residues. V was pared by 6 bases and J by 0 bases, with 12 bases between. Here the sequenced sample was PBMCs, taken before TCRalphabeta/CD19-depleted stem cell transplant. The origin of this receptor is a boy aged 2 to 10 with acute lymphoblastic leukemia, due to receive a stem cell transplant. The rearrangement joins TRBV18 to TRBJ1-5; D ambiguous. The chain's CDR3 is CASSRRRYSNQPQHF. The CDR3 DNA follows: TGTGCCAGCTCTCGGCGACGGTATAGCAATCAGCCCCAGCATTTT.